The 3 T cell receptor beta chains presented below share a single source sample, sequenced in a study of T cells after yellow fever vaccination. TCRdb reprocessed the 5' RACE reads with MiXCR, giving one entry per CDR3 protein. The sample includes roughly 250,000 distinct CDR3 sequences, around 13% of them seen just once. The starting material was CD4+ T cells sorted from PBMCs, obtained 45 days after the yellow fever booster vaccination. The receptors were sampled from a man aged 25 to 40 who received the YFV17D yellow fever vaccine.

This rearrangement joins TRBV12-3 or TRBV12-4 to TRBJ2-7, with a possible D match to TRBD1 (6 bases). V dropped 3 bases and J dropped 7 bases, with 19 bases sitting between them. The CDR3 loop spans 15 amino acids. The CDR3 reads CASSFPNLGAEEQYF. The DNA for the CDR3 is TGTGCCAGCAGTTTCCCCAATTTGGGGGCTGAGGAGCAGTACTTC.

To note about this clonotype: This is likely a read error, given that the CDR3 carries no conserved phenylalanine or tryptophan at its end. It is unclear where the CDR3 begins or ends on the DNA, so no DNA is shown, and the CDR3 is as TCRdb lists it. The rearrangement links TRBV6-5 to TRBJ2-3; TRBD1, the table's D call, was not compared with the DNA. Germline V gene data show CDR1 as MNHEY and CDR2 as SVGAGI. The CDR3 is 11 amino acids long, termini counted. The CDR3 reads CASTNGGQRNL.

In this sample, this clonotype turned up a few times. The CDR3 spells CASSLDSLAGMNEQFF. In DNA form, the CDR3 reads TGCGCCAGCAGCTTGGATTCCCTAGCGGGAATGAATGAGCAGTTCTTC. V is TRBV5-1 and J is TRBJ2-1; 9 positions agree with TRBD2. This CDR3 contains 16 residues. The ends lost 0 bases at V and 7 bases at J; junction bases unmatched: 8. Germline assignment: CDR1 SGHRS and CDR2 YFSETQ. Using reference TRBV5-1 and TRBJ2-1 for the parts outside the CDR3, the full variable domain is KAGVTQTPRYLIKTRGQQVTLSCSPISGHRSVSWYQQTPGQGLQFLFEYFSETQRNKGNFPGRFSGRQFSNSRSEMNVSTLELGDSALYLCASSLDSLAGMNEQFFGPGTRLTVL.